Listed here are 28 T cell receptor beta chains from one sample, sequenced in a study of T cells in Graves' hyperthyroidism and ophthalmopathy. Amplified TCR beta CDR3 regions came from RNA transcripts. Researchers ran a first-round RT-PCR on the TCR CDR3 using the HTBI primer set. TCRdb re-called the multiplex PCR reads through MiXCR, storing one row per CDR3 protein. The sample records some 700,000 distinct CDR3 sequences, 17% being singletons. Input material: blood. The receptors here all came from a man aged 45 to 65 with Graves' hyperthyroidism.

This clonotype was seen many times. V usage is TRBV6-7 and J usage is TRBJ2-3; 8 bases line up with TRBD2. TRBV6-7 has ORF status, its function being uncertain. Trimming removed 2 bases from V and 1 base from J; junction bases left unmatched: 5. The CDR3 consists of 16 residues. Here the CDR3 DNA reads TGTGCCAGCAGTTACCACACTAGCGGTTGCACAGATACGCAGTATTTT. Translation gives CASSYHTSGCTDTQYF.

The table lists this clonotype with a few counts. This may arise from a read error, as a much more abundant clone is one base away. The chain links TRBV11-3 to TRBJ2-5, with 10 positions matching TRBD2. The germline V gene encodes CDR1 SGHNT and CDR2 YENEEA. This CDR3 region has 16 residues. The DNA of the CDR3 is TGTGCCAGCAGCTTAGGCCTGACTAGCGGGCAAGAGATCCAGTACTTC. It encodes CASSLGLTSGQEIQYF.

This clonotype showed up just a few times. The germline gene is not matched at one end of the junction; a read error may be the cause. This chain uses TRBV5-1 with TRBJ2-7; no definite D call. Germline CDR1 is SGHRS and CDR2 is YFSETQ. This CDR3 spans 13 amino acids. The CDR3: CASSLDLSYERYF. The CDR3 DNA sequence: TGCGCCAGCAGCTTGGACTTATCCTACGAGCGGTACTTC.

This clonotype was recorded at least ten times. The rearrangement joins TRBV9 to TRBJ1-1; a possible D gene is TRBD1 (6 bases). This CDR3 spans 16 amino acids. Trimming cost V 5 bases and J 5 bases, with 22 bases left between them. Germline lookup yields CDR1 SGDLS and CDR2 YYNGEE. The DNA for the CDR3 is TGTGCCAGCAGAGCGTCCGTCGAGGGGGTAAATACTGAAGCTTTCTTT. Its translation: CASRASVEGVNTEAFF.

V gene TRBV5-1 combines with J gene TRBJ2-7, with D perhaps given as TRBD1 or TRBD2 (5 bases each). Trimming took off 1 base at V and 4 bases at J, with 21 bases between the two ends. This CDR3 spans 17 amino acids. Germline lookup yields CDR1 SGHRS and CDR2 YFSETQ. CDR3 amino acids: CASSLMSRDVGLYEQYF. Written as DNA, the CDR3 is TGCGCCAGCAGCTTGATGTCCCGGGACGTAGGATTGTACGAGCAGTACTTC. The entire variable domain, with the rest obtained from reference TRBV5-1 and TRBJ2-7, is as follows: KAGVTQTPRYLIKTRGQQVTLSCSPISGHRSVSWYQQTPGQGLQFLFEYFSETQRNKGNFPGRFSGRQFSNSRSEMNVSTLELGDSALYLCASSLMSRDVGLYEQYFGPGTRLTVT.

This clonotype has at least ten counts. The chain uses TRBV11-2 and TRBJ2-5, with 9 bases lining up with TRBD2. V dropped 1 base and J dropped 5; count of bases not matched to a gene: 8. Germline assignment: CDR1 SGHAT and CDR2 FQNNGV. The CDR3 is 16 amino acids. The CDR3 sequence is CASSLGSGSFWETQYF. CDR3 sequence (DNA): TGTGCCAGCAGCTTAGGTAGCGGGAGTTTTTGGGAGACCCAGTACTTC.

This clonotype appeared many times. This chain joins TRBV5-1 and TRBJ2-6; tentatively, D is TRBD2 (5 bases). Per the germline V gene, CDR1 is SGHRS and CDR2 is YFSETQ. This CDR3 is built from 16 residues. The V gene lost 2 bases and the J gene lost 2 bases, with 11 bases spanning the gap. The CDR3 nucleotides read TGCGCCAGCAGCTTAGAGCCGGGAACTGGGGCCAACGTCCTGACTTTC. As protein: CASSLEPGTGANVLTF.

This clonotype was seen more than once but under ten times. The V and J genes are TRBV28 and TRBJ2-1; 7 nucleotides agree with TRBD2. Germline trimming cut 5 bases from V and 8 bases from J; bases unmatched to any gene: 12. The germline V gene has CDR1 MDHEN and CDR2 SYDVKM. CDR3 length: 15 amino acids. The DNA for the CDR3 is TGTGCCAGCAGTCCCGGTAAAGGCGGGAGCTATGAGCAGTTCTTC. The encoded protein is CASSPGKGGSYEQFF.

The chain links TRBV10-3 to TRBJ1-1; 8 bases match TRBD1. Trimming cost V 8 bases and J 4 bases; bases outside gene matches: 3. Germline V gene lookup returns CDR1 ENHRY and CDR2 SYGVKD. The CDR3 runs 12 residues. This chain's CDR3 is CAIGTGGTEAFF. CDR3 in DNA: TGTGCCATCGGAACAGGGGGCACTGAAGCTTTCTTT.

This clonotype was seen repeatedly, ten times or more. J is TRBJ1-1 and V is TRBV12-3 or TRBV12-4, with D perhaps matching TRBD1 (5 bases). The CDR3 loop spans 14 amino acids. Trimming pared 7 bases from V and 3 bases from J, leaving 15 bases between. The CDR3 sequence is CASTPGGVYTEAFF. CDR3 coding DNA: TGTGCCAGCACCCCCGGGGGGGTTTACACTGAAGCTTTCTTT.

The chain has TRBV30 and TRBJ2-2; D remains unclear. V was shortened by 3 bases and J by 6 bases, with 2 bases between the two germline ends. The germline gives CDR1 GTSNPN, CDR2 SVGIG (reference sequence). The CDR3 contains 10 residues. The CDR3 DNA reads TGTGCCTGGAGCGCCGGGGAGCTGTTTTTT. Its protein product is CAWSAGELFF. Drawing the rest from reference TRBV30 and TRBJ2-2, the complete variable domain is SQTIHQWPATLVQPVGSPLSLECTVEGTSNPNLYWYRQAAGRGLQLLFYSVGIGQISSEVPQNLSASRPQDRQFILSSKKLLLSDSGFYLCAWSAGELFFGEGSRLTVL.

In this sample, this clonotype turned up a few times. The V call is TRBV12-3 or TRBV12-4, the J call TRBJ1-5, with unresolved D. CDR3 length equals 15 residues. V lost 6 bases to trimming and J lost 0 bases, with 12 bases between them. The CDR3 nucleotides read TGTGCCAGCAGCCGCGGACGGAATAGCAATCAGCCCCAGCATTTT. The encoded protein is CASSRGRNSNQPQHF.

There are many counts of this clonotype. The V call is TRBV3-1, the J call TRBJ2-7; 10 nucleotides line up with TRBD2. Germline V gives CDR1 LGHDT, CDR2 YNNKEL (reference sequence). The V gene end was trimmed by 1 base and the J gene end by 3 bases; junction bases not matched to a gene: 3. The CDR3 sequence is 15 residues long. The CDR3 DNA reads TGTGCCAGCAGCCAAGCTAGCGGGAGCTTCTACGAGCAGTACTTC. Translated: CASSQASGSFYEQYF.

This clonotype was detected many times. This sequence joins TRBV27 and TRBJ1-2, with D hard to call. V lost 6 bases, J lost 0 bases, and 11 bases lay in between. Germline assignment: CDR1 MNHEY and CDR2 SMNVEV (reference sequence). The CDR3 has 14 amino acids. CDR3 in amino acids: CASRALEANYGYTF. The CDR3 DNA follows: TGTGCCAGCAGGGCGTTGGAGGCTAACTATGGCTACACCTTC.

This clonotype was seen only a few times. Given a much more abundant clone one base away, this may be a read error. The rearrangement joins TRBV11-2 to TRBJ2-1; D is tentatively TRBD1 or TRBD2 (6 bases each). Germline CDR1 is SGHAT and CDR2 is FQNNGV. CDR3 length: 16 amino acids. V was trimmed by 8 bases and J by 0 bases, leaving 17 bases between them. The CDR3 is CASGPLGGSSYNEQFF. The CDR3 DNA reads TGTGCCAGCGGCCCGTTGGGGGGCAGCTCCTACAATGAGCAGTTCTTC. The entire variable domain, with the rest obtained from reference TRBV11-2 and TRBJ2-1, is as follows: EAGVAQSPRYKIIEKRQSVAFWCNPISGHATLYWYQQILGQGPKLLIQFQNNGVVDDSQLPKDRFSAERLKGVDSTLKIQPAKLEDSAVYLCASGPLGGSSYNEQFFGPGTRLTVL.

This clonotype was detected only a few times. The rearrangement uses TRBV15 and TRBJ1-5; TRBD1 matches at 7 bases. V lost 0 bases to trimming and J lost 7 bases; unmatched junction nucleotides: 3. CDR1 is LNHNV and CDR2 is YYDKDF in the germline V gene (reference sequence). This CDR3 is 14 amino acids long. As DNA, the CDR3 is TGTGCCACCAGCAGAGATCAGGGGGGACAGCCCCAGCATTTT. Protein sequence: CATSRDQGGQPQHF.

Ten or more counts support this clonotype. V is TRBV10-3 and J is TRBJ1-1; D remains ambiguous. CDR3 size: 13 residues. Per the germline V gene, CDR1 is ENHRY and CDR2 is SYGVKD. V shed 5 bases and J shed 2 bases, with 9 bases lying between them. CDR3 nucleotide sequence: TGTGCCATCAGTTATACAGAAAACACTGAAGCTTTCTTT. Translation gives CAISYTENTEAFF.

This chain links TRBV18 with TRBJ1-1, with no clear D. V was cut by 0 bases and J by 0 bases, with 20 bases left in between. This CDR3 is built from 19 residues. The V gene's germline CDR1 is KGHSH and CDR2 LQKENI. The CDR3 DNA reads as TGTGCCAGCTCACCACCCCCTGGCTACAACCCCTTTATGAACACTGAAGCTTTCTTT. It is translated as CASSPPPGYNPFMNTEAFF.

This clonotype was detected many times. CDR3 DNA: TGTGCCAGCAGCCAAACAGGGGTTAATCAGCCCCAGCATTTT. As protein: CASSQTGVNQPQHF. This chain links TRBV6-1 with TRBJ1-5; 7 bases line up with TRBD1. Germline CDR1 is MNHNS and CDR2 is SASEGT. CDR3 size: 14 residues. V lost 6 bases and J lost 4; bases outside the gene matches: 6.

This clonotype was counted between two and nine times. V and J are TRBV5-4 and TRBJ2-3; D possibly uses TRBD1 or TRBD2 (5 bases each). V was cut by 7 bases and J by 0 bases, with 18 bases left in between. Germline loops: CDR1 SGHNT, CDR2 YYREEE (reference sequence). The CDR3 is 16 amino acids. DNA of the CDR3: TGTGCCAGCGCCCAGAGGGGCGGTACTAGCACAGATACGCAGTATTTT. It yields the protein CASAQRGGTSTDTQYF.

This clonotype was counted at least ten times. V usage is TRBV6-2 or TRBV6-3 and J usage is TRBJ2-1; tentative D call: TRBD1 (7 bases). Trimming stripped 1 base from V and 9 bases from J, with 16 bases between. The CDR3 sequence is 15 residues long. The germline V gene has CDR1 MNHEY and CDR2 SVGEGT. CDR3 sequence (DNA): TGTGCCAGCAGTTACTGGGCAGGGGGGTTAAGTGAGCAGTTCTTC. Translating gives CASSYWAGGLSEQFF.

This clonotype has just a few counts. This chain links TRBV4-1 with TRBJ2-7; D not certain. The CDR3 spans 15 residues. The V gene lost 0 bases and the J gene lost 3 bases, with 12 bases spanning the gap. CDR1 and CDR2 (germline): MGHRA, YSYEKL. The CDR3 DNA reads as TGCGCCAGCAGCCAAGAGCCGAGCAGGCACTACGAGCAGTACTTC. It encodes CASSQEPSRHYEQYF.

The chain couples TRBV11-1 to TRBJ2-7; the D call may be TRBD1 or TRBD2 (5 bases each). Germline CDR1 is SGHAT and CDR2 is FQDESV (reference sequence). The CDR3 totals 12 residues. V dropped 4 bases and J dropped 2 bases, with 6 bases sitting between them. The CDR3 bases are TGTGCCAGCAGCTGGGACGCCTACGAGCAGTACTTC. The encoded protein is CASSWDAYEQYF.

The CDR3 sequence is CASTRTRDGTYNEQFF. Written as DNA, the CDR3 is TGTGCCAGTACCAGAACCCGGGACGGGACCTACAATGAGCAGTTCTTC. J is TRBJ2-1 and V is TRBV19; either TRBD1 or TRBD2 may supply D (5 bases each). The germline gives CDR1 LNHDA, CDR2 SQIVND (reference sequence). The CDR3 covers 16 residues. V was pared by 7 bases and J by 2 bases, with 18 bases between.

The rearrangement joins TRBV20-1 to TRBJ2-1; the D is unclear. The CDR3 is made up of 13 amino acids. CDR1 is DFQATT, CDR2 SNEGSKA, per germline (reference sequence). The germline V and J ends were trimmed by 3 bases and 3 bases, with 9 bases remaining between them. The CDR3 nucleotides are TGCAGTGCTAGCGGACGGAACTACAATGAGCAGTTCTTC. Residues: CSASGRNYNEQFF.

The rearrangement joins TRBV5-1 to TRBJ1-6; 7 bases align to TRBD1. V lost 1 base and J lost 7; bases outside the gene matches: 11. The CDR3 extends over 17 amino acids. Germline CDR1 and CDR2: SGHRS and YFSETQ. CDR3 residues: CASSLNQGVDSNSPLHF. The CDR3 DNA follows: TGCGCCAGCAGCTTGAATCAGGGGGTGGATTCGAATTCACCCCTCCACTTT.

This clonotype is a singleton in its sample. The chain joins TRBV4-1 to TRBJ2-3; the D gene could be TRBD1 or TRBD2 (7 bases each). This CDR3 is 13 amino acids long. Germline V gene lookup returns CDR1 MGHRA and CDR2 YSYEKL. Between the trimmed V and J ends, which lost 6 bases and 6 bases, there was a span of 13 bases. The CDR3 coding sequence is TGCGCCAGCAGGTTTCAGGGGGGGGATACGCAGTATTTT. Its translation: CASRFQGGDTQYF.

This clonotype is a singleton in its sample. The rearrangement uses TRBV7-9 and TRBJ2-1; 7 bases match TRBD2. The J segment lost 8 bases and the V segment lost 1 base, leaving 8 bases of the junction unmatched. Looked up from germline, CDR1 is SEHNR and CDR2 is FQNEAQ (reference sequence). CDR3 length: 15 amino acids. In DNA form, the CDR3 reads TGTGCCAGCAGCTTAGGAGGGAGGGCCGGCGATGAGCAGTTCTTC. Its protein product is CASSLGGRAGDEQFF.